The following is a TCR beta chain sequence with its context. The antigen is undetermined. Per the original data handling: With immunoSEQ giving junction-only sequences and no quality scores, filtering differed. The protocol was immunoSEQ multiplex PCR, while the TCRdb copy is restricted to in-frame clones and leaves out a portion. V and J calls plus clone size are reproduced from that table; the DNA served to infer D and trimming. The data show about 1.5 million clones, with around 98% seen just once and roughly 0.4% held by the top ten. With 4 bases clipped from V and 9 bases from J, the junction kept 12 bases outside the gene matches. The CDR3 has 15 amino acids. Germline CDR1 is LGHNA and CDR2 is YNFKEQ. The data were taken from a study of shared clonotypes between healthy human individuals. For the study at large: Each donor had three CD4 naive, three CD4 memory, two CD8 naive and one CD8 memory plate. Whole-study findings and limits: The researchers took only blood, and tissue repertoires probably look different. Shared clonotypes across all four donors exceeded non-shared ones in generation probability.

This TCR derives from a man aged 25 to 40 in good health. The material sequenced was naive CD4+ T cells sorted from blood. As for subset: CD45RA+ positively selected. The chain has TRBV4-2 and TRBJ2-1; TRBD2 matches at 7 bases. CDR3 amino acids: CASSPRTRPFFEQFF. The CDR3 nucleotides read TGTGCCAGCAGCCCTCGGACTAGGCCTTTTTTTGAGCAGTTCTTC.